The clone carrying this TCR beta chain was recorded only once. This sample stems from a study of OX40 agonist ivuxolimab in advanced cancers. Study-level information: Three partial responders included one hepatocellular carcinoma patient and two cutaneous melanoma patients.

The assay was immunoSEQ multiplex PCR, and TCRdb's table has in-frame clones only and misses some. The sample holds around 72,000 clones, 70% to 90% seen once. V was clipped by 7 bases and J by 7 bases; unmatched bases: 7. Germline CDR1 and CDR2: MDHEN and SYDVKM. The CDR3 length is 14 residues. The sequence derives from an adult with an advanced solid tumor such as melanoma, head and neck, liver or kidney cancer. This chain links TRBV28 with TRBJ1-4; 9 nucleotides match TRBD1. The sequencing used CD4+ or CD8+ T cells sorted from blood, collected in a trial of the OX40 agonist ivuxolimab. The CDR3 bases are TGTGCCAGCACCCCGGGACAGGGTGTTGAAAAACTGTTTTTT. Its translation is CASTPGQGVEKLFF.